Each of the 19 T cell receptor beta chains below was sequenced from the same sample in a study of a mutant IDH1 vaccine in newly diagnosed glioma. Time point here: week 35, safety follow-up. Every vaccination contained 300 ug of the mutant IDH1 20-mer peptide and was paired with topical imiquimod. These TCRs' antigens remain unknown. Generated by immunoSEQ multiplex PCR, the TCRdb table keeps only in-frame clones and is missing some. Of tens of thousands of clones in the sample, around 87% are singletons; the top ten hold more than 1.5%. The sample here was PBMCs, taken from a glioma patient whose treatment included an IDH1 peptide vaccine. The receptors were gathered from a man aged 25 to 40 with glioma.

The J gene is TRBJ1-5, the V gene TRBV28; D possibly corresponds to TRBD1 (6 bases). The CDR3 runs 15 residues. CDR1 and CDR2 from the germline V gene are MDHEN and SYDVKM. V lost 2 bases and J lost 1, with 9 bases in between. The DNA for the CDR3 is TGTGCCAGCAGTTTACCCAGGGGAAGCAATCAGCCCCAGCATTTT. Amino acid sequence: CASSLPRGSNQPQHF.

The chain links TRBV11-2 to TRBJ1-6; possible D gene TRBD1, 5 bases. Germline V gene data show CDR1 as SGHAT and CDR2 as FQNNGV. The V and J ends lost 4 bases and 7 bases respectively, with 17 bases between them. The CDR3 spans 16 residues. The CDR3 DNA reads TGTGCCAGCAGCTCACTAGACAGAAGCTCCAATTCACCCCTCCACTTT. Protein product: CASSSLDRSSNSPLHF.

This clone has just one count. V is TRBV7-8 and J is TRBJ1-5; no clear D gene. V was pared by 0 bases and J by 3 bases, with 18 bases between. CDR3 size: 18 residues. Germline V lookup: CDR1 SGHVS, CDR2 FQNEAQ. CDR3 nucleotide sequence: TGTGCCAGCAGCTTAGCCGAGGATGGAAAGGGCGCCAATCAGCCCCAGCATTTT. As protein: CASSLAEDGKGANQPQHF.

The CDR3: CAWRDGGTDTQYF. In DNA, the CDR3 is TGTGCCTGGAGGGATGGAGGCACAGATACGCAGTATTTT. V is TRBV30 and J is TRBJ2-3; D is ambiguous. Trimming stripped 3 bases from V and 1 base from J, with 8 bases between. Germline lookup yields CDR1 GTSNPN and CDR2 SVGIG (reference sequence). The length of the CDR3 is 13 residues.

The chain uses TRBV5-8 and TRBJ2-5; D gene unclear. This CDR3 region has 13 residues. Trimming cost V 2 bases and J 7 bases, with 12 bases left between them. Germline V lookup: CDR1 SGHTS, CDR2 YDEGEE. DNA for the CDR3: TGTGCCAGCAGCTTTGAGCCTCTAGGGACCCAGTACTTC. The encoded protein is CASSFEPLGTQYF.

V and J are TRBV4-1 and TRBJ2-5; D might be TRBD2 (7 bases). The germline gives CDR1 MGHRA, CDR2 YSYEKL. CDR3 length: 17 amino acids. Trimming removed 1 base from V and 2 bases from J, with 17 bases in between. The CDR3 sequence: CASSQALGGHIQETQYF. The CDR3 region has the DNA TGCGCCAGCAGCCAAGCCCTCGGGGGGCATATTCAAGAGACCCAGTACTTC.

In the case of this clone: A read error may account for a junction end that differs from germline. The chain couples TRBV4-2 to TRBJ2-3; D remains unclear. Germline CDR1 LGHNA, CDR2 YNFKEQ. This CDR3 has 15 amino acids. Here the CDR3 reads CASSQDWDPMNRASF. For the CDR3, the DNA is TGTGCCAGCAGCCAAGATTGGGATCCCATGAACCGGGCCTCCTTT.

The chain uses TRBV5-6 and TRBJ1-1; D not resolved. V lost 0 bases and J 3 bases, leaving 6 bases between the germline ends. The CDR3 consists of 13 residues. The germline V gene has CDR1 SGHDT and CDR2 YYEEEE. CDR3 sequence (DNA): TGTGCCAGCAGCTTGGATGTGTACACTGAAGCTTTCTTT. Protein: CASSLDVYTEAFF.

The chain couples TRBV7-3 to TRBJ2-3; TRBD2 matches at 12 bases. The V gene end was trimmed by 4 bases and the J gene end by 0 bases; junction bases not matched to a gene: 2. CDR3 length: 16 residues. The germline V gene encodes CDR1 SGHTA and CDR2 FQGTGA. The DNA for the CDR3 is TGTGCCAGCAGCTCCCTAGCGGGGGGGAGCACAGATACGCAGTATTTT. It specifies CASSSLAGGSTDTQYF.

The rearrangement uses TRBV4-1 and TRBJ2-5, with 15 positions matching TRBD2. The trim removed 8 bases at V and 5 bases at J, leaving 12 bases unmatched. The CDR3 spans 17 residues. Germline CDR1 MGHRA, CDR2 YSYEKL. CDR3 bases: TGCGCCAGCCGTGGAGGACTAGCGGGAGGGTTCGTCGAGACCCAGTACTTC. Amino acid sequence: CASRGGLAGGFVETQYF.

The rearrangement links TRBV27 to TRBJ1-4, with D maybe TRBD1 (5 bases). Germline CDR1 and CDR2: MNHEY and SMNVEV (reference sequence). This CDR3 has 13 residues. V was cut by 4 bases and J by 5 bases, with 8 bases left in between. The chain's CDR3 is CASSYGTNEKLFF. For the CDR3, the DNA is TGTGCCAGCAGTTACGGGACCAATGAAAAACTGTTTTTT.

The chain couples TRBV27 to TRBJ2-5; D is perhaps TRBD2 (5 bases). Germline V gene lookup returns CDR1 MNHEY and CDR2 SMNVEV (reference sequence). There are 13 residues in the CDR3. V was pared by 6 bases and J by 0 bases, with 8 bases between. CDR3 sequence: CASSWRYQETQYF. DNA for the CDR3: TGTGCCAGCAGCTGGAGGTACCAAGAGACCCAGTACTTC.

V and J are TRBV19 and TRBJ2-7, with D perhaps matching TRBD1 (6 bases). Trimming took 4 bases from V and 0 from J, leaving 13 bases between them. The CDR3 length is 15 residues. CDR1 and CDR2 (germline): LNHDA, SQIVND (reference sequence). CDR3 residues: CASSTMTGSSYEQYF. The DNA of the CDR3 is TGTGCCAGTAGTACCATGACAGGAAGCTCCTACGAGCAGTACTTC.

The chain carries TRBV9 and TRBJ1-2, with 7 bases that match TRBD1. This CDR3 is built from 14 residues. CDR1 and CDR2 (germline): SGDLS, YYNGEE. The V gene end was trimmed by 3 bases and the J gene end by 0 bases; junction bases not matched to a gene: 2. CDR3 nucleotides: TGTGCCAGCAGCGCGGGGACAGCTAACTATGGCTACACCTTC. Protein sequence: CASSAGTANYGYTF.

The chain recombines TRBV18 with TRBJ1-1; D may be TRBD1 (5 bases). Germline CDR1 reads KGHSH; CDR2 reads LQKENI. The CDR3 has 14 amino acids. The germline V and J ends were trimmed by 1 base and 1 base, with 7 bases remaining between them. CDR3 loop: CASSPRQKNTEAFF. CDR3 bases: TGTGCCAGCTCACCACGACAGAAGAACACTGAAGCTTTCTTT.

The CDR3, as DNA: TGTGCCAGCAGCCACCAACAGGGATACGAGCAGTACTTC. This encodes CASSHQQGYEQYF. V and J are TRBV5-6 and TRBJ2-7; TRBD1 might be the D (6 bases). The CDR3 has 13 residues. Germline loops: CDR1 SGHDT, CDR2 YYEEEE. The V end lost 4 bases, the J end lost 4 bases, and 12 bases lay between the germline ends.

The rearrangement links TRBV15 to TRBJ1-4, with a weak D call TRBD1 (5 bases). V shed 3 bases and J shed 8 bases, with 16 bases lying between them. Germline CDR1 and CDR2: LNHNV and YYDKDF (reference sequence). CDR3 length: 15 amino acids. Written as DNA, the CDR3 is TGTGCCACCAGCAGGGAATCCGGGACGGGGGAAAAACTGTTTTTT. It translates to CATSRESGTGEKLFF. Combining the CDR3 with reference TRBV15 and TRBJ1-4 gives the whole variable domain DAMVIQNPRYQVTQFGKPVTLSCSQTLNHNVMYWYQQKSSQAPKLLFHYYDKDFNNEADTPDNFQSRRPNTSFCFLDIRSPGLGDTAMYLCATSRESGTGEKLFFGSGTQLSVL.

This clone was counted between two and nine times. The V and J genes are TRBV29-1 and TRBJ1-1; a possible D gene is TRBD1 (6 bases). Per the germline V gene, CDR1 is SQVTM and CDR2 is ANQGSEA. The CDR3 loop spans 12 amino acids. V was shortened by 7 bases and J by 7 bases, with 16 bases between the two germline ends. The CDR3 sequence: CSAPEGVGEAFF. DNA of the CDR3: TGCAGCGCGCCGGAGGGGGTTGGTGAAGCTTTCTTT.

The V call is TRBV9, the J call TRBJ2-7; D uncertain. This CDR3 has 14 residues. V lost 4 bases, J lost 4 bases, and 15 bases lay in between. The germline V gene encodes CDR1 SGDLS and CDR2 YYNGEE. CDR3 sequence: CASSSQTATYEQYF. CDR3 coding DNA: TGTGCCAGCAGCTCCCAGACTGCCACGTACGAGCAGTACTTC. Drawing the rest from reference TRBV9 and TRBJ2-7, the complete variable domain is DSGVTQTPKHLITATGQRVTLRCSPRSGDLSVYWYQQSLDQGLQFLIQYYNGEERAKGNILERFSAQQFPDLHSELNLSSLELGDSALYFCASSSQTATYEQYFGPGTRLTVT.